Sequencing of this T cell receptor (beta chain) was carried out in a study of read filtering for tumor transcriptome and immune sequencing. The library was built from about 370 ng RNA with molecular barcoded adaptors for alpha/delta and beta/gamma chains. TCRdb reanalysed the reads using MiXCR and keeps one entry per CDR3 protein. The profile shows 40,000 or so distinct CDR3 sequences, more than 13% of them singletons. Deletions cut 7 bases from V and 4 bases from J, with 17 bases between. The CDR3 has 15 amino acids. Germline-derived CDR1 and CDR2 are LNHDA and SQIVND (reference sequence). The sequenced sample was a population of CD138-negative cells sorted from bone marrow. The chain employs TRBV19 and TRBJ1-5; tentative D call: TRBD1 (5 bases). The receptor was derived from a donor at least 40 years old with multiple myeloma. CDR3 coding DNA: TGTGCCAGTACCAGGGACCCCCCTGGTAATCAGCCCCAGCATTTT. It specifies CASTRDPPGNQPQHF.